The clone carrying this T cell receptor beta chain showed up just once. As yet, its antigen is unknown. Trimming cost V 2 bases and J 6 bases; bases outside gene matches: 12. Germline CDR1 MNHNS, CDR2 SASEGT. The length of the CDR3 is 18 residues. The data originate from a study of graft-versus-host responses after intestinal transplantation. Across the whole study: All recipients were given anti-thymocyte globulin induction, and tacrolimus and steroids were then administered for around three years. Regarding the study as a whole: GvH clones detected in recipient marrow included some appearing first in ileum or blood. Association was observed between peak circulating GvH clone levels and early post-transplant HvG declines.

Here immunoSEQ multiplex PCR was the method, and the copy in TCRdb shows in-frame clones only, minus some. The table includes about 96,000 clones, roughly 92% detected once. V and J are TRBV6-1 and TRBJ2-2; 10 bases are a match to TRBD1. The source material was unstimulated CD4+ T cells sorted from spleen or lymph node cells, sampled before intestinal transplant. The TCR sequence derives from a human donor who received an intestinal transplant. CDR3 nucleotides: TGTGCCAGCAGTGAAATTGGTACCTGGACAGGGGGACCCGGGGAGCTGTTTTTT. Translation gives CASSEIGTWTGGPGELFF.